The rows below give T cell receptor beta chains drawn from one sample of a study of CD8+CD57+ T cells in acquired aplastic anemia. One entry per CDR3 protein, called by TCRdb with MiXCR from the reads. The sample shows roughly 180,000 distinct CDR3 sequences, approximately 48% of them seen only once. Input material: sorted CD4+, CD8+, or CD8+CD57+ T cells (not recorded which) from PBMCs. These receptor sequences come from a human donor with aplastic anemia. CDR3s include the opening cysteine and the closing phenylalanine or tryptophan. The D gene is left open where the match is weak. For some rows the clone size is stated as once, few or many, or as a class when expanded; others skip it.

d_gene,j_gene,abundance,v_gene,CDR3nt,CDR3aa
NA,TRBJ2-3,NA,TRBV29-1,TGCAGCGTTGAACACACAGCGAGGGGTACAGATACGCAGTATTTT,CSVEHTARGTDTQYF
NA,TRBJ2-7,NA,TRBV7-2,TGTGCCAGCGGCAAAGGACAAATCTCCTACGAGCAGTACTTC,CASGKGQISYEQYF
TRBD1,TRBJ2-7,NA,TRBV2,TGTGCCAGAGATCTGGGACAGGGGTACGAGCGGTACTTC,CARDLGQGYERYF
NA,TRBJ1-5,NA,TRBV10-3,TGTGCCATCAGTGACAGAGGGGTAGGACAGCCCCAGCATTTT,CAISDRGVGQPQHF
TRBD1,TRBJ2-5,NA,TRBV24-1,TGTGCCACCAGTGATTACTTGTCGGACAGGGACGGGGAGACCCAGTACTTC,CATSDYLSDRDGETQYF
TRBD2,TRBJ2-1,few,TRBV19,TGTGCCAGTAGTAGGGGGACTAGATACAATGAGCAGTTCTTC,CASSRGTRYNEQFF
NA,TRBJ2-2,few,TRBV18,TGTGCCAGCTCACGGAGACAGTTGAACACCGGGGAGCTGTTTTTT,CASSRRQLNTGELFF
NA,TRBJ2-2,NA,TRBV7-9,TGCGCCAGCAGCCAAGATTGGCCGGCCGGGGAGCTGTTTTTT,CASSQDWPAGELFF
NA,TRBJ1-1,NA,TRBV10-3,TGTGCCATCAGTGAGTCGGTAGAGGGCCCGAACACTGAAGCTTTCTTT,CAISESVEGPNTEAFF
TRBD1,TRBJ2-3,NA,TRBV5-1,TGCGCCAGCAGCGGCTACAGGGGGTCGAAAGATACGCAGTATTTT,CASSGYRGSKDTQYF
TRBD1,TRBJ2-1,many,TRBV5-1,TGCGCCAGCAGCTTGGCCCGGGACAGGGGGATCGATGAGCAGTTCTTC,CASSLARDRGIDEQFF
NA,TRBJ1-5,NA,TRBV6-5,TGTGCCAGCAGTTACCAGGGCGAGCCCCAGCATTTT,CASSYQGEPQHF
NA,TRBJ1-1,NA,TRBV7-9,TGTGCCAGCAGCTTAGCGTCAGGCAACACTGAAGCTTTCTTT,CASSLASGNTEAFF
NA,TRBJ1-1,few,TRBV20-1,TGCAGTGCCAAACGAGGTTCTGAAGCTTTCTTT,CSAKRGSEAFF
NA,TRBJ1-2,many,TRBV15,TGTGCCACCAGCAGAGTAGGGTATGGCTACACCTTC,CATSRVGYGYTF
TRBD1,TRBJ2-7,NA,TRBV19,TGTGCCAGTAGTGCGACAGGGCGATCCTACGAGCAGTACTTC,CASSATGRSYEQYF
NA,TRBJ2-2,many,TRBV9,TGTGCCAGCAGCGTAGGGGTGACAGCAGACACCGGGGAGCTGTTTTTT,CASSVGVTADTGELFF
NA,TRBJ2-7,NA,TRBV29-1,TGCAGCGTTGGTCAGGCCTACGAGCAGTACTTC,CSVGQAYEQYF
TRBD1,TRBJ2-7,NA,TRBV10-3,TGTGCCATCAGCACAGGGGTTTGGAACTCCTACGAGCAGTACTTC,CAISTGVWNSYEQYF
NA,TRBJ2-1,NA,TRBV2,TGTGCCAGCACAAGGGGAGATTCCTACAATGAGCAGTTCTTC,CASTRGDSYNEQFF
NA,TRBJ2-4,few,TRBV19,TGTGCCAGCAGTTTTGGGGGGGGGCCGGGTAGCATTCAGTACTTC,CASSFGGGPGSIQYF
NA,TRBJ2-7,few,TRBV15,TGTGCCACCAGCGGGAGGACGGGCTACGAGCAGTACTTC,CATSGRTGYEQYF
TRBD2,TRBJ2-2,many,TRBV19,TGTGCCAGTAGTATAGCATGGGGGGGCACCGGGGAGCTGTTTTTT,CASSIAWGGTGELFF
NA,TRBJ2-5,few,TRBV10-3,TGTGCCATCAGTGTACAAGAGACCCAGTACTTC,CAISVQETQYF
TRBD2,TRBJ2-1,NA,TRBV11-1,TGTGCCAGCAGCGCGATAGCGGGGGGGACCAATGAGCAGTTCTTC,CASSAIAGGTNEQFF
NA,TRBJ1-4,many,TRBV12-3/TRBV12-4,TGTGCCAGCAGTCAGTCGAGGCTTGAAAAACTGTTTTTT,CASSQSRLEKLFF
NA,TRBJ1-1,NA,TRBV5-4,TGTGCCAGCAGCTTGTACCAGGTCACTGAAGCTTTCTTT,CASSLYQVTEAFF
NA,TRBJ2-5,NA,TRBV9,TGTGCCAGCAGCGTAGGGGGCGTTGGAGCCCAAGAGACCCAGTACTTC,CASSVGGVGAQETQYF
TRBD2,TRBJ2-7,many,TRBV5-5,TGTGCCAGCAGCTTCAGACTAGCGGGGGGCTACGAGCAGTACTTC,CASSFRLAGGYEQYF
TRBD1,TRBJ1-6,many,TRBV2,TGTGCCAGCAGTGAGAGGACAGGGGTTAATTCACCCCTCCACTTT,CASSERTGVNSPLHF
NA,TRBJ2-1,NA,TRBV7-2,TGTGCCAGCAGCACCTACTACAATGAGCAGTTCTTC,CASSTYYNEQFF
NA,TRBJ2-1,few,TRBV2,TGTGCCACAAAATGGGAGAGTAACTACAATGAGCAGTTCTTC,CATKWESNYNEQFF
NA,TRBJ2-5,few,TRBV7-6,TGTGCCAGCAGCTTAGCGGGGGGGCGGCGGGAGACCCAGTACTTC,CASSLAGGRRETQYF
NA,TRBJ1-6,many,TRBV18,TGTGCCAGCTCACCACCGGGGCAGAACAATTCACCCCTCCACTTT,CASSPPGQNNSPLHF
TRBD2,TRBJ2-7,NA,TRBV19,TGTGCCAGTAGTTTCGCGGGGGGCTCCTACGAGCAGTACTTC,CASSFAGGSYEQYF
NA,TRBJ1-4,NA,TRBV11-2,TGTGCCAGCAGCTTAGTGGAGGGGAATGAAAAACTGTTTTTT,CASSLVEGNEKLFF
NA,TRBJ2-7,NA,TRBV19,TGTGCCACCAGCCAACGGGACGGAGCCTACGAGCAGTACTTC,CATSQRDGAYEQYF
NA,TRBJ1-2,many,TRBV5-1,TGCGCCAGCAGCTTGTCCCGGGGGGACTATGGCTACACCTTC,CASSLSRGDYGYTF
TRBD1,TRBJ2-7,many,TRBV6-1,TGTGCCAGCCAGGGACAGGGGAGCGACGAGCAGTACTTC,CASQGQGSDEQYF
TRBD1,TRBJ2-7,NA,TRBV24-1,TGTGCCACCAGTGACGCTGGACAGGGCTTCTACGAGCAGTACTTC,CATSDAGQGFYEQYF
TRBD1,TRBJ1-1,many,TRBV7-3,TGTGCCAGCAGCCTAACAGGGGATGACACTGAAGCTTTCTTT,CASSLTGDDTEAFF
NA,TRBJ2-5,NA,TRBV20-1,TGCAGTGTCCGGGGGACAGTCCAAGAGACCCAGTACTTC,CSVRGTVQETQYF
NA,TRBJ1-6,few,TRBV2,TGTGCCAGCAGGGGACGATTGGGGCGGGATTCACCCCTCCACTTT,CASRGRLGRDSPLHF
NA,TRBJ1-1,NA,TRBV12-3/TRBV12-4,TGTGCCAGCAGGTTCGGCTACAAAGCTGAAGCTTTCTTT,CASRFGYKAEAFF
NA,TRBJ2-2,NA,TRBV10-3,TGTGCCATCAGGACATCAACCGGGGAGCTGTTTTTT,CAIRTSTGELFF
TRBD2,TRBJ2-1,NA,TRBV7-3,TGTGCCAGCAGCACCGGACTAGCTCCGAATGAGCAGTTCTTC,CASSTGLAPNEQFF